The 17 T cell receptor beta chains reported below all come from one sample, sequenced in a study of blood T cell repertoires in COVID-19. TCRdb's copy holds only in-frame clones and misses some; the assay was immunoSEQ multiplex PCR. This sample has 200,000 to 300,000 clones; over 75% occur once, and the top ten carry about 9.1%. Sequenced material: peripheral blood. The receptors here all came from a human donor in a cohort sampled during active COVID-19.

The chain is built from TRBV6-5 and TRBJ2-3; D is undetermined. This CDR3 has 14 residues. Trimming removed 6 bases at V and 0 bases at J, with 10 bases between. Germline CDR1 is MNHEY and CDR2 is SVGAGI. In DNA form, the CDR3 reads TGTGCCAGCAGCCCAAGAGCTAGCACAGATACGCAGTATTTT. Its translation is CASSPRASTDTQYF.

This chain uses TRBV5-1 with TRBJ1-3; D is ambiguous. The V and J ends lost 0 bases and 7 bases respectively, with 5 bases between them. CDR1 and CDR2 (germline): SGHRS, YFSETQ. The CDR3 length is 12 residues. CDR3 in DNA: TGCGCCAGCAGCTTGGGAGGGAACACCATATATTTT. This codes for CASSLGGNTIYF.

The rearrangement joins TRBV19 to TRBJ1-4; 9 positions agree with TRBD1. CDR1 and CDR2 (germline): LNHDA, SQIVND (reference sequence). Trimming at V came to 4 bases and at J to 5 bases, leaving 20 bases not matched to a gene. The CDR3 runs 20 residues. The CDR3 region is CASSTSRPGQGFPWNEKLFF. In DNA, the CDR3 is TGTGCCAGTAGTACCTCTCGACCGGGACAGGGTTTTCCTTGGAATGAAAAACTGTTTTTT. The whole variable domain, remainder taken from reference TRBV19 and TRBJ1-4, is DGGITQSPKYLFRKEGQNVTLSCEQNLNHDAMYWYRQDPGQGLRLIYYSQIVNDFQKGDIAEGYSVSREKKESFPLTVTSAQKNPTAFYLCASSTSRPGQGFPWNEKLFFGSGTQLSVL.

The chain carries TRBV28 and TRBJ2-7; D is unclear. CDR1 and CDR2 (germline): MDHEN, SYDVKM. V was clipped by 6 bases and J by 3 bases, with 6 bases between them. The length of the CDR3 is 11 residues. The CDR3 coding sequence is TGTGCCAGCAGCCCTAACTACGAGCAGTACTTC. This codes for CASSPNYEQYF.

The chain has TRBV10-2 and TRBJ2-7; 8 nucleotides align to TRBD1. The germline V gene has CDR1 WSHSY and CDR2 SAAADI. The CDR3 is 15 residues long. With 3 bases clipped from V and 1 base from J, the junction kept 5 bases outside the gene matches. The CDR3 bases are TGCGCCAGCAGTGATCGGGGGACAGGATCCTACGAGCAGTACTTC. Amino acids: CASSDRGTGSYEQYF.

CDR3 sequence (DNA): TGTGCCAGCAGCTTATCGGACAGGGTCTCCTACGAGCAGTACTTC. Translating gives CASSLSDRVSYEQYF. V usage is TRBV7-8 and J usage is TRBJ2-7, with 8 positions matching TRBD1. The J segment lost 0 bases and the V segment lost 2 bases, leaving 3 bases of the junction unmatched. The germline V gene encodes CDR1 SGHVS and CDR2 FQNEAQ. CDR3 size: 15 residues.

The chain recombines TRBV18 with TRBJ1-5; maybe TRBD1 (5 bases). CDR1 is KGHSH, CDR2 LQKENI, per germline. The CDR3 length is 17 residues. Deletions cut 2 bases from V and 5 bases from J, with 19 bases between. The CDR3 sequence: CASSPTSGTSSDQPQHF. CDR3 coding DNA: TGTGCCAGCTCACCAACCTCTGGGACTTCGTCAGATCAGCCCCAGCATTTT.

This clone showed up just once. The V call is TRBV5-6, the J call TRBJ2-7, with 8 bases identical to TRBD1. There are 16 residues in the CDR3. The trim removed 4 bases at V and 3 bases at J, leaving 12 bases unmatched. Per the germline V gene, CDR1 is SGHDT and CDR2 is YYEEEE. The CDR3 is CASSAATRTGNYEQYF. CDR3 in DNA: TGTGCCAGCAGCGCCGCAACACGGACAGGGAACTACGAGCAGTACTTC.

The rearrangement links TRBV12-3 or TRBV12-4 to TRBJ1-1, with D possibly being TRBD1 (5 bases). The CDR3 is made up of 13 amino acids. V dropped 7 bases and J dropped 4 bases, with 13 bases sitting between them. The CDR3 DNA reads TGTGCCAGCACGTTTAGTCAGGGCACTGAAGCTTTCTTT. Protein sequence: CASTFSQGTEAFF.

The chain uses TRBV5-5 and TRBJ2-1; 9 bases map to TRBD2. The ends lost 4 bases at V and 4 bases at J; junction bases unmatched: 6. Germline V gives CDR1 SGHKS, CDR2 YYEKEE (reference sequence). This CDR3 is 15 amino acids long. CDR3 sequence: CASSLSGSFYNEQFF. The CDR3 nucleotides read TGTGCCAGCAGCCTTAGCGGGAGTTTTTACAATGAGCAGTTCTTC.

This clone came up a few times. The rearrangement joins TRBV4-1 to TRBJ1-4; D is ambiguous. The CDR3 is made up of 15 amino acids. Trimming pared 4 bases from V and 7 bases from J, leaving 16 bases between. Germline CDR1 MGHRA, CDR2 YSYEKL. Here the CDR3 DNA reads TGCGCCAGCAGCCCGACCCTGGCTCGAGGTGAAAAACTGTTTTTT. Translating gives CASSPTLARGEKLFF.

The chain uses TRBV4-2 and TRBJ2-3; perhaps TRBD1 as D (5 bases). Germline lookup yields CDR1 LGHNA and CDR2 YNFKEQ. Trimming shortened V by 4 bases and J by 5 bases, and 16 bases separated the two germline ends. The CDR3 is 15 residues long. Written as DNA, the CDR3 is TGTGCCAGCAGCCGCCAGGGTCCAGTGGGAGATACGCAGTATTTT. Translated, it gives CASSRQGPVGDTQYF.

This chain connects TRBV7-9 to TRBJ1-5, with D possibly TRBD1 on 5 matching bases. The ends were cut back, 1 base at V and 2 bases at J, with 15 bases in the middle. The germline V gene encodes CDR1 SEHNR and CDR2 FQNEAQ (reference sequence). The CDR3 is made up of 17 amino acids. The CDR3 sequence is CASSLVVGPGGNQPQHF. In nucleotides, the CDR3 is TGTGCCAGCAGCTTAGTAGTTGGGCCGGGGGGCAATCAGCCCCAGCATTTT. Full variable domain (remainder filled in from reference TRBV7-9 and TRBJ1-5): DTGVSQNPRHKITKRGQNVTFRCDPISEHNRLYWYRQTLGQGPEFLTYFQNEAQLEKSRLLSDRFSAERPKGSFSTLEIQRTEQGDSAMYLCASSLVVGPGGNQPQHFGDGTRLSIL.

The V and J genes are TRBV5-1 and TRBJ2-7; 7 bases match TRBD1. This CDR3 is built from 13 residues. Germline assignment: CDR1 SGHRS and CDR2 YFSETQ. The V and J ends lost 4 bases and 2 bases, in that order; junction bases with no gene match: 3. DNA of the CDR3: TGCGCCAGCAGCGTCGGGACAGCCTACGAGCAGTACTTC. It encodes CASSVGTAYEQYF.

This rearrangement joins TRBV28 to TRBJ2-7; the D gene is possibly TRBD1 (6 bases). The CDR3 has 15 amino acids. Germline CDR1 MDHEN, CDR2 SYDVKM. Deletions cut 2 bases from V and 3 bases from J, with 14 bases between. The CDR3 nucleotides are TGTGCCAGCAGTTTAGCTGCAGGGGTTGGCTACGAGCAGTACTTC. Translation gives CASSLAAGVGYEQYF. Together with reference TRBV28 and TRBJ2-7, the CDR3 gives the full variable domain: DVKVTQSSRYLVKRTGEKVFLECVQDMDHENMFWYRQDPGLGLRLIYFSYDVKMKEKGDIPEGYSVSREKKERFSLILESASTNQTSMYLCASSLAAGVGYEQYFGPGTRLTVT.

The J gene is TRBJ2-7, the V gene TRBV18; unclear D gene. The CDR3 runs to 13 residues. The germline V and J ends were trimmed by 2 bases and 4 bases, with 9 bases remaining between them. Germline V CDR1 and CDR2: KGHSH, LQKENI. The CDR3 reads CASSPGRMYEQYF. The DNA of the CDR3 is TGTGCCAGCTCACCAGGCAGAATGTACGAGCAGTACTTC.

J is TRBJ2-3 and V is TRBV18, with D possibly TRBD1 on 7 matching bases. Germline V gene lookup returns CDR1 KGHSH and CDR2 LQKENI. V shed 3 bases and J shed 1 base, with 11 bases lying between them. This CDR3 has 15 residues. The CDR3 sequence: CASSPFRGGTDTQYF. CDR3 sequence (DNA): TGTGCCAGCTCACCGTTCAGGGGGGGCACAGATACGCAGTATTTT.